This paragraph reports one TCR beta chain. This entry belongs to a study of blood T cell repertoires in COVID-19. Across the study: The origin of the acute and convalescent COVID-19 samples was the United States, Italy and Spain. T cells, B-cell-depleted T cells, or PBMCs provided the cDNA or gDNA that served as material.

In the original processing: Using reference gene primer amplification, nucleated cell counts were estimated. TCRdb's table, derived via immunoSEQ multiplex PCR, lists solely in-frame clones and lacks some. The D gene and trimming were derived from the DNA, and the V and J assignments and clone size from that table. The profile shows roughly 140,000 clones, 82% of them singletons. The V end lost 1 base, the J end lost 9 bases, and 22 bases lay between the germline ends. CDR1 and CDR2 from the germline V gene are LGHDT and YNNKEL (reference sequence). The CDR3 sequence is 17 residues long. The TCR comes from a woman aged 80 or older with acute or convalescent COVID-19. Source material: peripheral blood. This chain uses TRBV3-1 (or the pseudogene TRBV3-2) with TRBJ2-1; tentatively, D is TRBD2 (7 bases). CDR3 in DNA: TGTGCCAGCAGCCAAGGTAACACAGTCGGGGGGCAGGTTGAGCAGTTCTTC. It translates to CASSQGNTVGGQVEQFF.